This is a list of T cell receptor beta chains from one sample in a study of T cells in Graves' hyperthyroidism and ophthalmopathy. TCRdb passed the multiplex PCR reads through MiXCR, listing each CDR3 protein once. The table records some 700,000 distinct CDR3 sequences, around 15% of them present only once. Input material: blood. These receptors were taken from a man aged 50 to 60 with Graves' hyperthyroidism. CDR3s include the opening cysteine and the closing phenylalanine or tryptophan. Fields, in order: V gene, D gene, J gene, clone size, CDR3 protein, CDR3 DNA. The D gene is left open where the match is weak. Part of the rows lack a size; the others show once, few, many or a class for expanded clones.

V gene: TRBV7-8
D gene: NA
J gene: TRBJ1-1
clone size: NA
CDR3 protein: CASSLGSGFTEAFF
CDR3 DNA: TGTGCCAGCAGCTTAGGTTCCGGGTTTACTGAAGCTTTCTTT

V gene: TRBV30
D gene: NA
J gene: TRBJ2-7
clone size: many
CDR3 protein: CAYLGVYPTYEQYF
CDR3 DNA: TGTGCCTACCTAGGAGTCTACCCAACCTACGAGCAGTACTTC

V gene: TRBV25-1
D gene: NA
J gene: TRBJ1-6
clone size: many
CDR3 protein: CASSSQLNFNSPLHF
CDR3 DNA: TGTGCCAGCAGTAGTCAACTTAATTTTAATTCACCCCTCCACTTT

V gene: TRBV11-2
D gene: NA
J gene: TRBJ1-3
clone size: many
CDR3 protein: CASSLGYLHSGNTIYF
CDR3 DNA: TGTGCCAGCAGCTTAGGGTATCTGCACTCTGGAAACACCATATATTTT

V gene: TRBV7-2
D gene: NA
J gene: TRBJ1-2
clone size: NA
CDR3 protein: CASSYGGAAVDYGYTF
CDR3 DNA: TGTGCCAGCAGCTATGGGGGGGCAGCCGTTGACTATGGCTACACCTTC

V gene: TRBV27
D gene: NA
J gene: TRBJ2-7
clone size: few
CDR3 protein: CASSTGTLNYEQYF
CDR3 DNA: TGTGCCAGCAGTACCGGGACATTGAACTACGAGCAGTACTTC

V gene: TRBV3-1
D gene: TRBD2
J gene: TRBJ2-1
clone size: NA
CDR3 protein: CASSREGPSNEQFF
CDR3 DNA: TGTGCCAGCAGTAGGGAGGGCCCTTCCAATGAGCAGTTCTTC

V gene: TRBV30
D gene: TRBD1
J gene: TRBJ2-3
clone size: few
CDR3 protein: CAWNLQGATDTQYF
CDR3 DNA: TGTGCCTGGAACTTACAGGGGGCAACAGATACGCAGTATTTT

V gene: TRBV4-1
D gene: NA
J gene: TRBJ2-5
clone size: NA
CDR3 protein: CASSQGSLTETQYF
CDR3 DNA: TGCGCCAGCAGCCAGGGCAGCTTGACGGAGACCCAGTACTTC

V gene: TRBV28
D gene: NA
J gene: TRBJ2-1
clone size: many
CDR3 protein: CASSGGASYNEQFF
CDR3 DNA: TGTGCCAGCAGTGGCGGGGCCTCCTACAATGAGCAGTTCTTC

V gene: TRBV12-3/TRBV12-4
D gene: TRBD1
J gene: TRBJ1-5
clone size: many
CDR3 protein: CASRATGENQPQHF
CDR3 DNA: TGTGCCAGCAGGGCGACAGGGGAGAATCAGCCCCAGCATTTT

V gene: TRBV20-1
D gene: NA
J gene: TRBJ2-1
clone size: NA
CDR3 protein: CSASWPYYNEQFF
CDR3 DNA: TGCAGTGCTAGCTGGCCTTACTACAATGAGCAGTTCTTC

V gene: TRBV5-1
D gene: NA
J gene: TRBJ2-7
clone size: many
CDR3 protein: CASSISDPGAQQYF
CDR3 DNA: TGCGCCAGCAGCATATCTGATCCCGGGGCTCAGCAGTACTTC

V gene: TRBV12-3/TRBV12-4
D gene: TRBD1
J gene: TRBJ1-6
clone size: many
CDR3 protein: CASSLGRGRNNSPLHF
CDR3 DNA: TGTGCCAGCAGTTTGGGGAGGGGGCGGAATAATTCACCCCTCCACTTT

V gene: TRBV29-1
D gene: NA
J gene: TRBJ2-5
clone size: many
CDR3 protein: CSVEDLGITGDFQETQYF
CDR3 DNA: TGCAGCGTTGAAGATCTTGGTATTACAGGGGACTTCCAAGAGACCCAGTACTTC

V gene: TRBV12-3/TRBV12-4
D gene: NA
J gene: TRBJ2-2
clone size: many
CDR3 protein: CASSLVTTNTGELFF
CDR3 DNA: TGTGCCAGCAGTTTAGTGACAACGAACACCGGGGAGCTGTTTTTT

V gene: TRBV27
D gene: TRBD1
J gene: TRBJ2-7
clone size: many
CDR3 protein: CASSLLGTGLFYEQYF
CDR3 DNA: TGTGCCAGCAGTTTATTAGGGACAGGACTATTTTACGAGCAGTACTTC

V gene: TRBV28
D gene: NA
J gene: TRBJ2-1
clone size: many
CDR3 protein: CASSPTGGEQFF
CDR3 DNA: TGTGCCAGCAGTCCGACAGGCGGTGAGCAGTTCTTC

V gene: TRBV9
D gene: TRBD1
J gene: TRBJ2-1
clone size: many
CDR3 protein: CASSEWTGADEQFF
CDR3 DNA: TGTGCCAGCAGCGAATGGACAGGGGCCGATGAGCAGTTCTTC

V gene: TRBV30
D gene: TRBD2
J gene: TRBJ2-3
clone size: NA
CDR3 protein: CAWAQWTSGGSDTQYF
CDR3 DNA: TGTGCCTGGGCTCAGTGGACTAGCGGGGGTTCAGATACGCAGTATTTT